The 8 T cell receptor beta chains listed next were all sequenced from one sample in a study of beta chain features in type 1 diabetes. The sequenced template was cDNA made from the entire isolated RNA. Sequencing was performed with immunoSEQ multiplex PCR; in TCRdb, only in-frame clones are kept and a portion is missing. The table includes hundreds of thousands of clones, approximately 14% detected once. Sequenced sample: naive CD4+ T cells from blood. The receptors shown here come from a man younger than 40 in good health.

This clone was seen only a few times. The chain is built from TRBV4-1 and TRBJ2-4; the D is unclear. CDR3 size: 19 residues. CDR1 MGHRA and CDR2 YSYEKL come from the germline V gene. Trimming took off 0 bases at V and 0 bases at J, with 18 bases between the two ends. The CDR3 is CASSQERAVGSLAKNIQYF. The CDR3 DNA reads as TGCGCCAGCAGCCAAGAACGGGCCGTCGGTTCTCTAGCCAAAAACATTCAGTACTTC.

V gene TRBV5-4 combines with J gene TRBJ2-7; no clear D gene. Between the trimmed V and J ends, which lost 1 base and 2 bases, there was a span of 10 bases. The CDR3 is 14 residues long. Germline V lookup: CDR1 SGHNT, CDR2 YYREEE (reference sequence). The CDR3 reads CASSLTGPTYEQYF. CDR3 sequence (DNA): TGTGCCAGCAGCTTGACGGGCCCAACCTACGAGCAGTACTTC.

The chain couples TRBV18 to TRBJ1-1; no clear D gene. Germline V gene sequence: CDR1 KGHSH, CDR2 LQKENI. The CDR3 is made up of 15 amino acids. V was cut by 3 bases and J by 0 bases, with 11 bases left in between. The CDR3 spells CASSPGGSVNTEAFF. CDR3 sequence (DNA): TGTGCCAGCTCACCTGGCGGGTCTGTGAACACTGAAGCTTTCTTT.

This clone has just a few counts. The chain has TRBV9 and TRBJ2-3, with 9 bases matching TRBD2. Germline CDR1 reads SGDLS; CDR2 reads YYNGEE. V trimming: 5 bases; J trimming: 4 bases; junction bases outside the gene matches: 5. The CDR3 length is 14 residues. CDR3 bases: TGTGCCAGCAGTCTAGCGGGGAAGGCAGATACGCAGTATTTT. Amino acids: CASSLAGKADTQYF.

This clone has a handful of counts. This chain uses TRBV9 with TRBJ2-3; D gene unclear. The CDR3 is made up of 14 amino acids. V was cut by 0 bases and J by 1 base, with 6 bases left in between. Germline CDR1 and CDR2: SGDLS and YYNGEE. The CDR3 loop reads CASSVDLGTDTQYF. In DNA form, the CDR3 reads TGTGCCAGCAGCGTAGACTTGGGCACAGATACGCAGTATTTT. Full variable domain (remainder filled in from reference TRBV9 and TRBJ2-3): DSGVTQTPKHLITATGQRVTLRCSPRSGDLSVYWYQQSLDQGLQFLIQYYNGEERAKGNILERFSAQQFPDLHSELNLSSLELGDSALYFCASSVDLGTDTQYFGPGTRLTVL.

This clone appeared a few times. The genes are TRBV29-1 and TRBJ2-3; the match to TRBD2 covers 10 bases. The CDR3 spans 15 residues. Germline trimming cut 2 bases from V and 5 bases from J; bases unmatched to any gene: 7. CDR1 and CDR2 from the germline V gene are SQVTM and ANQGSEA. In DNA form, the CDR3 reads TGCAGCGTTGAACTCCTAGCGGGAGTAGTAGATACGCAGTATTTT. This sequence encodes CSVELLAGVVDTQYF.

The CDR3 spells CASTPRVSGNTIYF. As DNA, the CDR3 is TGTGCCAGCACCCCGAGGGTGTCTGGAAACACCATATATTTT. V and J are TRBV2 and TRBJ1-3, with D uncertain. Trimming took 7 bases from V and 1 from J, leaving 11 bases between them. The CDR3 is 14 amino acids. The germline V gene has CDR1 SNHLY and CDR2 FYNNEI.

This clone has a handful of counts. Other DNA sequences in the same sample also yield this CDR3. The chain joins TRBV7-9 to TRBJ2-3, with 8 positions matching TRBD2. The CDR3 has 15 amino acids. Germline CDR1 reads SEHNR; CDR2 reads FQNEAQ (reference sequence). The V and J ends lost 5 bases and 2 bases, in that order; junction bases with no gene match: 6. The CDR3: CASSRGLADTDTQYF. The CDR3 DNA sequence: TGTGCCAGCAGCCGCGGACTAGCTGACACAGATACGCAGTATTTT.